This TCR beta chain was observed in a study of cytomegalovirus exposure and HLA in healthy donors. Study findings and constraints: Analyzed later, most CMV-associated TCR beta chains appeared HLA-restricted. The study carried out a later analysis of TCR beta sequences. It associated some 15,000 of them with specific HLA alleles at a false discovery rate of 0.05.

Turning to this clone: Its antigen is unknown.

V lost 3 bases, J lost 3 bases, and 8 bases stayed unmatched. This CDR3 is 15 amino acids long. Germline values: CDR1 SQVTM, CDR2 ANQGSEA. Amplification used 60 Vbeta primers and 13 Jbeta primers. TCRdb's copy holds only in-frame clones and misses some; the assay was immunoSEQ multiplex PCR. Found here are fewer than 200,000 clones, about 75% of them singletons; the top ten hold roughly 2%. The chain recombines TRBV29-1 with TRBJ1-1; 9 bases fit TRBD1. The TCR sequence derives from a female donor in good health and CMV-seronegative. Sequencing was done on a sample of PBMCs. The CDR3 DNA follows: TGCAGCGTTGAGCCCGGACAGGGGCTGGACACTGAAGCTTTCTTT. Its protein is CSVEPGQGLDTEAFF.